The 19 T cell receptor beta chains listed next were all sequenced from one sample in a study of Ad26.COV2.S vaccination and SARS-CoV-2 variants (dated by TCRdb to about 2021). Per the publication, the treatment or condition label means: approximately 18 received Ad26.COV2.S at low or high dose, single or two shots; 5 received placebo; per-sample allocation not given. Repertoires of vaccine and placebo recipients were sequenced from samples collected on day 63 after the first injection. The library relied on the immunoSEQ multiplex PCR assay. Not all clones reach the TCRdb copy of this immuneACCESS table, which keeps in-frame sequences only. Checked studies attribute under half of the gap to unresolved V genes and leave the rest unexplained. Across this sample there are roughly 350,000 clones, with about 88% seen only once. The top ten clonotypes cover approximately 5.9% of the sample. This specimen consisted of peripheral blood, obtained in a trial of Ad26.COV2.S vaccine versus placebo. Receptor source: a person between 18 and 59 years old who received the Ad26.COV2.S COVID-19 vaccine or a placebo.

The gene calls are TRBV11-1 and TRBJ1-4; D is perhaps TRBD1 (6 bases). The germline gives CDR1 SGHAT, CDR2 FQDESV (reference sequence). The CDR3 covers 14 residues. Trimming left V 3 bases short and J 8 bases short, with 13 bases between. Written as DNA, the CDR3 is TGTGCCAGCAGCTTGGACAGTGTGGGGGAAAAACTGTTTTTT. Translating it yields CASSLDSVGEKLFF.

V usage is TRBV7-2 and J usage is TRBJ1-6; 7 nucleotides line up with TRBD1. With 1 base clipped from V and 7 bases from J, the junction kept 7 bases outside the gene matches. The CDR3 loop spans 16 amino acids. Germline V lookup: CDR1 SGHTA, CDR2 FQGNSA. CDR3 loop: CASSLEGAIPNSPLHF. The CDR3 bases are TGTGCCAGCAGCTTAGAGGGGGCGATCCCAAATTCACCCCTCCACTTT.

The rearrangement joins TRBV5-1 to TRBJ1-1, with 10 bases identical to TRBD1. This CDR3 comprises 14 residues. Germline trimming cut 5 bases from V and 1 base from J; bases unmatched to any gene: 2. From germline, CDR1 is SGHRS and CDR2 YFSETQ. The CDR3 loop is CASRRDRGNTEAFF. Written as DNA, the CDR3 is TGCGCCAGCAGGCGGGACAGGGGGAACACTGAAGCTTTCTTT.

The chain couples TRBV3-1 (or the pseudogene TRBV3-2) to TRBJ1-2; tentatively, D is TRBD1 (6 bases). The length of the CDR3 is 14 residues. V lost 2 bases and J lost 7, with 14 bases in between. Germline V gene sequence: CDR1 LGHDT, CDR2 YNNKEL (reference sequence). CDR3 nucleotide sequence: TGTGCCAGCAGCCAACAGACCGGACAGTCTGGCTACACCTTC. This sequence encodes CASSQQTGQSGYTF.

In this sample, this clone turned up a few times. The CDR3 DNA reads as TGTGCCAGCAGTGAATCAGTGATTAATGAAAAACTGTTTTTT. This sequence encodes CASSESVINEKLFF. The gene calls are TRBV25-1 and TRBJ1-4, with D hard to call. Germline V CDR1 and CDR2: MGHDK, SYGVNS. V was clipped by 1 base and J by 4 bases, with 7 bases between them. This CDR3 has 14 amino acids.

This sequence joins TRBV3-1 (or the pseudogene TRBV3-2) and TRBJ2-5; tentatively, D is TRBD2 (6 bases). This CDR3 spans 13 amino acids. Trimming cost V 8 bases and J 1 base, with 11 bases left between them. Per the germline V gene, CDR1 is LGHDT and CDR2 is YNNKEL (reference sequence). The CDR3: CASGPEGQETQYF. DNA for the CDR3: TGTGCCAGCGGACCGGAGGGCCAAGAGACCCAGTACTTC.

The sample holds one count of this clone. The genes are TRBV7-9 and TRBJ2-5; D unclear. CDR3 size: 14 residues. Germline assignment: CDR1 SEHNR and CDR2 FQNEAQ (reference sequence). V was cut by 5 bases and J by 0 bases, with 10 bases left in between. CDR3 amino acids: CASSRDSNQETQYF. The CDR3 DNA follows: TGTGCCAGCAGCCGTGACTCGAACCAAGAGACCCAGTACTTC. The whole variable domain, filled in from reference TRBV7-9 and TRBJ2-5, reads DTGVSQNPRHKITKRGQNVTFRCDPISEHNRLYWYRQTLGQGPEFLTYFQNEAQLEKSRLLSDRFSAERPKGSFSTLEIQRTEQGDSAMYLCASSRDSNQETQYFGPGTRLLVL.

The CDR3 DNA reads as TGTGCCAGCAGCCAAGATCAGGCCTATGGCTACACCTTC. This gives the protein CASSQDQAYGYTF. V gene TRBV14 combines with J gene TRBJ1-2; unclear D gene. CDR3 size: 13 residues. Germline V gene sequence: CDR1 SGHDN, CDR2 FVKESK. The ends were cut back, 0 bases at V and 4 bases at J, with 6 bases in the middle.

The chain combines TRBV3-1 (or the pseudogene TRBV3-2) with TRBJ2-7; D gene unclear. The CDR3 has 11 residues. Trimming left V 5 bases short and J 4 bases short, with 6 bases between. In germline, CDR1 is LGHDT, CDR2 YNNKEL (reference sequence). CDR3 DNA: TGTGCCAGCAGCGAGAAGTACGAGCAGTACTTC. This sequence encodes CASSEKYEQYF.

This sequence joins TRBV25-1 and TRBJ1-2, with 8 bases lining up with TRBD1. CDR3 length: 14 amino acids. CDR1 and CDR2 from the germline V gene are MGHDK and SYGVNS. With V trimmed by 4 bases and J by 6 bases, 7 bases remained unmatched. The CDR3 DNA is TGTGCCAGCAGTGCAGGGACAGGTCCGCATGGCTACACCTTC. Amino acids: CASSAGTGPHGYTF.

CDR3 nucleotide sequence: TGTGCCAGCAGCTTATTGCCGCGCGGGGCCAACGTCCTGACTTTC. Protein product: CASSLLPRGANVLTF. The gene calls are TRBV11-1 and TRBJ2-6, with no clear D. CDR3 length equals 15 residues. The germline V and J ends were trimmed by 2 bases and 4 bases, with 9 bases remaining between them. CDR1 SGHAT and CDR2 FQDESV come from the germline V gene (reference sequence).

The chain links TRBV24-1 to TRBJ2-1; perhaps TRBD2 as D (6 bases). Per germline, CDR1 KGHDR and CDR2 SFDVKD. The germline V and J ends were trimmed by 2 bases and 10 bases, with 17 bases remaining between them. The CDR3 spans 15 residues. This CDR3 is CATSDSGTSYWEQFF. CDR3 DNA sequence: TGTGCCACCAGTGATTCCGGGACTTCATACTGGGAGCAGTTCTTC.

The gene calls are TRBV6-6 and TRBJ1-2; the match to TRBD1 covers 9 bases. The germline CDR1 and CDR2 sequences are MNHNY and SVGAGI (reference sequence). The CDR3 has 14 amino acids. The trim removed 6 bases at V and 4 bases at J, leaving 6 bases unmatched. The CDR3 DNA is TGTGCCAGCAGCCCCAGGGACAGGGTCTATGGCTACACCTTC. Its translation: CASSPRDRVYGYTF.

V is TRBV18 and J is TRBJ1-6; no clear D. This CDR3 region has 15 residues. Germline V gene sequence: CDR1 KGHSH, CDR2 LQKENI. Between the trimmed V and J ends, which lost 0 bases and 9 bases, there was a span of 12 bases. CDR3 DNA sequence: TGTGCCAGCTCACCACCTTACAGTAATTCTTCACCCCTCCACTTT. Its protein product is CASSPPYSNSSPLHF.

This clone is a singleton in its sample. V usage is TRBV24-1 and J usage is TRBJ1-5, with 9 nucleotides matching TRBD1. CDR1 and CDR2 (germline): KGHDR, SFDVKD. This CDR3 has 15 residues. V shed 2 bases, J shed 6 bases, and the junction held 4 bases outside the gene matches. The CDR3 is CATSDWGQGRQPQHF. CDR3 DNA: TGTGCCACCAGTGATTGGGGACAGGGTCGTCAGCCCCAGCATTTT.

V is TRBV7-9 and J is TRBJ2-1; D is unclear. The CDR3 extends over 12 amino acids. CDR1 and CDR2 from the germline V gene are SEHNR and FQNEAQ (reference sequence). Deletions cut 2 bases from V and 12 bases from J, with 11 bases between. The CDR3 sequence is CASSLTPSSQFF. The CDR3 bases are TGTGCCAGCAGCTTAACCCCTTCATCGCAGTTCTTC.

The genes are TRBV6-5 and TRBJ2-7; TRBD2 aligns across 14 bases. V was pared by 8 bases and J by 6 bases, with 6 bases of the junction left unmatched. Looked up from germline, CDR1 is MNHEY and CDR2 is SVGAGI. The CDR3 is 14 residues long. The chain's CDR3 is CASLGLAGVSEQYF. CDR3 sequence (DNA): TGTGCCAGCCTGGGACTAGCGGGAGTTTCCGAGCAGTACTTC.

The chain uses TRBV12-3 or TRBV12-4 and TRBJ2-3, with TRBD2 matching over 7 bases. CDR3 size: 13 residues. With 6 bases clipped from V and 5 bases from J, the junction kept 5 bases outside the gene matches. The CDR3 spells CASRRGGLDTQYF. In DNA, the CDR3 is TGTGCCAGCAGGCGCGGGGGTTTAGATACGCAGTATTTT.

The rearrangement joins TRBV28 to TRBJ2-7; TRBD1 aligns across 7 bases. This CDR3 is 14 amino acids long. V was clipped by 6 bases and J by 4 bases; unmatched bases: 9. The V gene's germline CDR1 is MDHEN and CDR2 SYDVKM. CDR3 residues: CASSRQGSGYEQYF. The CDR3 nucleotides are TGTGCCAGCAGCAGACAGGGCTCCGGATACGAGCAGTACTTC.